The clone carrying this T cell receptor beta chain was picked up a small number of times. The data originate from a study of early T cells in non-severe SARS-CoV-2 infection. TCRdb re-derived calls from the 5' RACE reads in MiXCR, one entry per CDR3 protein. The sample has 85,000 to 90,000 distinct CDR3 sequences, roughly 14% seen once. The V end lost 0 bases, the J end lost 9 bases, and 16 bases lay between the germline ends. This CDR3 is 14 amino acids long. Germline lookup yields CDR1 SGHKS and CDR2 YYEKEE (reference sequence). The receptor comes from an adult who was a healthcare worker with PCR-confirmed SARS-CoV-2 infection or an uninfected control (not recorded which). The sequencing sample was made of whole blood. This chain joins TRBV5-5 and TRBJ2-7; D gene uncertain. The CDR3 nucleotides read TGTGCCAGCAGCTTGGATCAATCAGGAACCAGGCAGTACGTC. This sequence encodes CASSLDQSGTRQYV.